A single sample gave rise to the 9 T cell receptor beta chains below, sequenced in a study of cytotoxic CD8 clonotypes in ibrutinib-treated CLL. TCRdb's table, derived via immunoSEQ multiplex PCR, lists solely in-frame clones and lacks some. Of approximately 200,000 clones in the sample, 55% to 85% were seen once. Sample: PBMCs, taken after 24 months of ibrutinib treatment. The source of these receptors is a human donor with chronic lymphocytic leukemia.

This clone turned up a few times. The chain joins TRBV2 to TRBJ2-2; D possibly corresponds to TRBD2 (6 bases). The CDR3 has 14 residues. Germline V CDR1 and CDR2: SNHLY, FYNNEI. Trimming stripped 8 bases from V and 0 bases from J, with 10 bases between. The CDR3 region is CASWRETNTGELFF. For the CDR3, the DNA is TGTGCCAGCTGGCGGGAAACGAACACCGGGGAGCTGTTTTTT.

This clone was detected only a few times. This chain links TRBV6-1 with TRBJ2-5; TRBD2 aligns across 12 bases. The V gene's germline CDR1 is MNHNS and CDR2 SASEGT. This CDR3 region has 14 residues. V trimming: 7 bases; J trimming: 4 bases; junction bases outside the gene matches: 4. The CDR3 DNA reads TGTGCCAGCAACCGACTAGCGGGAGTAGAGACCCAGTACTTC. Its protein product is CASNRLAGVETQYF.

A few counts support this clone. The rearrangement links TRBV6-5 to TRBJ1-2; 9 nucleotides align to TRBD1. The CDR3 length is 14 residues. Germline V lookup: CDR1 MNHEY, CDR2 SVGAGI. The trim removed 5 bases at V and 3 bases at J, leaving 4 bases unmatched. CDR3 DNA: TGTGCCAGCAGTCCGGACAGGGGCCACTATGGCTACACCTTC. Translation: CASSPDRGHYGYTF.

The DNA for the CDR3 is TGTGCCAGCAGCTTCCGTGGACAGCTATACGAGCAGTACTTC. Amino acids: CASSFRGQLYEQYF. The chain has TRBV7-2 and TRBJ2-7; possibly TRBD1 for D (6 bases). The V end lost 3 bases, the J end lost 4 bases, and 13 bases lay between the germline ends. Germline V CDR1 and CDR2: SGHTA, FQGNSA. The CDR3 contains 14 residues.

The J gene is TRBJ2-7, the V gene TRBV27; D is unresolved. Germline CDR1 MNHEY, CDR2 SMNVEV (reference sequence). This CDR3 spans 14 amino acids. With 5 bases removed from V and 2 bases from J, the gap between germline ends came to 13 bases. The CDR3 reads CASSRRTATYEQYF. The CDR3 DNA reads as TGTGCCAGCAGTCGGCGGACCGCAACCTACGAGCAGTACTTC.

J is TRBJ1-2 and V is TRBV6-4; D is perhaps TRBD1 (6 bases). The CDR3 has 12 residues. V was cut by 9 bases and J by 7 bases, with 15 bases left in between. The germline V gene encodes CDR1 MRHNA and CDR2 SNTAGT. The CDR3 nucleotides are TGTGCCAGGGGGAATGGGGGCTTTGGCTACACCTTC. Translated, it gives CARGNGGFGYTF.

The chain combines TRBV6-4 with TRBJ2-3, with TRBD2 identical over 11 bases. V gave up 0 bases and J gave up 4 bases; unmatched junction bases: 3. The CDR3 is 16 amino acids. Germline loops: CDR1 MRHNA, CDR2 SNTAGT. The CDR3 loop reads CASSDSASGRPDTQYF. CDR3 bases: TGTGCCAGCAGTGACTCGGCTAGCGGGAGGCCAGATACGCAGTATTTT.

The chain joins TRBV18 to TRBJ2-7; 9 bases agree with TRBD1. The V gene end was trimmed by 3 bases and the J gene end by 0 bases; junction bases not matched to a gene: 3. There are 15 residues in the CDR3. The germline gives CDR1 KGHSH, CDR2 LQKENI. The CDR3 DNA reads TGTGCCAGCTCACCCGGGACAGGGCACTCCTACGAGCAGTACTTC. It is translated as CASSPGTGHSYEQYF. Full variable domain (missing parts from reference TRBV18 and TRBJ2-7): NAGVMQNPRHLVRRRGQEARLRCSPMKGHSHVYWYRQLPEEGLKFMVYLQKENIIDESGMPKERFSAEFPKEGPSILRIQQVVRGDSAAYFCASSPGTGHSYEQYFGPGTRLTVT.

This clone was found a few times. The rearrangement joins TRBV6-1 to TRBJ2-1; D gene unclear. V was trimmed by 2 bases and J by 8 bases, leaving 4 bases between them. This CDR3 has 11 residues. Per the germline V gene, CDR1 is MNHNS and CDR2 is SASEGT. The CDR3 spells CASSEPHEQFF. In DNA, the CDR3 is TGTGCCAGCAGTGAACCCCATGAGCAGTTCTTC.